A single sample gave rise to the 3 T cell receptor beta chains below, sequenced in a study of blood T cells in healthy people across ages. PCR was performed a second time for about 7 to 12 cycles using a sample-barcoded 5' primer and a J-beta primer mix. TCRdb re-called the 5' RACE reads through MiXCR, storing one row per CDR3 protein. The data show about 800,000 distinct CDR3 sequences, 55% to 70% seen once. The sample was blood. The receptors were gathered from a young man in good health.

The gene calls are TRBV28 and TRBJ2-4; tentatively, D is TRBD2 (5 bases). The DNA end favors TRBJ2-7, so the J call may be wrong. Germline CDR1 MDHEN, CDR2 SYDVKM. The CDR3 is 15 amino acids. CDR3 nucleotides: TGTGCCAGCAGTTTAGTCGGGGAAGGGACCTACGAGCAGTACTTC. It encodes CASSLVGEGTYEQYF.

The chain joins TRBV9 to TRBJ1-4, with D unclear. V lost 0 bases and J lost 6, with 12 bases in between. CDR3 length equals 15 residues. Germline V gene sequence: CDR1 SGDLS, CDR2 YYNGEE. For the CDR3, the DNA is TGTGCCAGCAGCGTAGACGATTCACCAGATGAAAAACTGTTTTTT. This sequence encodes CASSVDDSPDEKLFF. Drawing the rest from reference TRBV9 and TRBJ1-4, the complete variable domain is DSGVTQTPKHLITATGQRVTLRCSPRSGDLSVYWYQQSLDQGLQFLIQYYNGEERAKGNILERFSAQQFPDLHSELNLSSLELGDSALYFCASSVDDSPDEKLFFGSGTQLSVL.

This clonotype was detected once. The CDR3, as DNA: TGTGCCAGCAGTTTAGCGCAGACAGCCGATCAGCCCCAGCATTTT. Its protein is CASSLAQTADQPQHF. J is TRBJ1-5 and V is TRBV12-3 or TRBV12-4, with D possibly TRBD1 on 5 matching bases. CDR3 size: 15 residues. Trimming cost V 0 bases and J 5 bases, with 11 bases left between them.